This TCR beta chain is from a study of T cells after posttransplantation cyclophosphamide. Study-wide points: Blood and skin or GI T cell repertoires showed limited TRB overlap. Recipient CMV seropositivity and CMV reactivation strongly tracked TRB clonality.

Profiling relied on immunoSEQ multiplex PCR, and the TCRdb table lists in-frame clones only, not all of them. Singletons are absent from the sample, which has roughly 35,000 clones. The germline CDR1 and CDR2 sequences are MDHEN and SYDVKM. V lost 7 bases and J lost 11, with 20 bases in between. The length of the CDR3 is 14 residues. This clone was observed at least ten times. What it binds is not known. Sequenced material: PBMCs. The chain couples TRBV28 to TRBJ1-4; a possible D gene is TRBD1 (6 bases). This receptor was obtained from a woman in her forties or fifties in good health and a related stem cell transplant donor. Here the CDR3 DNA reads TGTGCCAGCAATCGGGGGGCGAAAATGATTAAACTGTTTTTT. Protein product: CASNRGAKMIKLFF.